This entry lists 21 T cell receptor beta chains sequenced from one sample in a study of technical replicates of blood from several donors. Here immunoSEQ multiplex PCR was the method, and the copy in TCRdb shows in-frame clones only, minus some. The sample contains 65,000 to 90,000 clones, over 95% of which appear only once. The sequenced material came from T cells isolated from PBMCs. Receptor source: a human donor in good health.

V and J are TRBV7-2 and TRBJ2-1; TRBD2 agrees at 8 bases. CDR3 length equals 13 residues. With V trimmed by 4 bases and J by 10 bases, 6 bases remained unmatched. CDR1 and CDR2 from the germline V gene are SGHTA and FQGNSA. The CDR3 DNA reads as TGTGCCAGCAGCTCAAGTAGCGGGAACGAGCAGTTCTTC. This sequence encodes CASSSSSGNEQFF.

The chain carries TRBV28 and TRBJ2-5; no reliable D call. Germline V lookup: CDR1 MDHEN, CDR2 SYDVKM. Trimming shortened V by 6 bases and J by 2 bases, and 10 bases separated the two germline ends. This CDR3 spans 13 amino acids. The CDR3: CASSYIVQETQYF. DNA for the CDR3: TGTGCCAGCAGCTATATAGTACAAGAGACCCAGTACTTC. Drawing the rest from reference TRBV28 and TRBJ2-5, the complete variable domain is DVKVTQSSRYLVKRTGEKVFLECVQDMDHENMFWYRQDPGLGLRLIYFSYDVKMKEKGDIPEGYSVSREKKERFSLILESASTNQTSMYLCASSYIVQETQYFGPGTRLLVL.

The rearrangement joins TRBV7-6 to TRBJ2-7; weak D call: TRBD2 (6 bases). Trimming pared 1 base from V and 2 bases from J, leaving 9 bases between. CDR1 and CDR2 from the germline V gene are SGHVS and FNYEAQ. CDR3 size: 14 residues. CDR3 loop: CASSLGQRAYEQYF. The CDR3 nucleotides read TGTGCCAGCAGCTTAGGCCAGCGGGCCTACGAGCAGTACTTC.

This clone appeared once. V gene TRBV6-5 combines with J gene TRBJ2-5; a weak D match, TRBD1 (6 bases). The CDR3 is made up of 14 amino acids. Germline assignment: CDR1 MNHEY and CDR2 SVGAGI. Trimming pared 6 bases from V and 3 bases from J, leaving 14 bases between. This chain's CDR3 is CASSRTETEETQYF. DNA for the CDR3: TGTGCCAGCAGCCGGACAGAGACCGAAGAGACCCAGTACTTC.

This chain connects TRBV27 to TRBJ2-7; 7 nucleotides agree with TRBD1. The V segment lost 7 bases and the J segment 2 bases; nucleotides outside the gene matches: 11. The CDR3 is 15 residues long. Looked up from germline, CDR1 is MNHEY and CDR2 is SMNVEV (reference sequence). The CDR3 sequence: CASTPVGTAAYEQYF. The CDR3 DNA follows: TGTGCCAGCACCCCCGTCGGGACAGCCGCCTACGAGCAGTACTTC.

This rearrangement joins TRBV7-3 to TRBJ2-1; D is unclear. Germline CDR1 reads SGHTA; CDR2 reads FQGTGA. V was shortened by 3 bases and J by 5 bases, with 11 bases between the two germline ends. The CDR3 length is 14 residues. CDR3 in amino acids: CASSFEVSHNEQFF. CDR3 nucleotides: TGTGCCAGCAGCTTCGAGGTCAGTCACAATGAGCAGTTCTTC.

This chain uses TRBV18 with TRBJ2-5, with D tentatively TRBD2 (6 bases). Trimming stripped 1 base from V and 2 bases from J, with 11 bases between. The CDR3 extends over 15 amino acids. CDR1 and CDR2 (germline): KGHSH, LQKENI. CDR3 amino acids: CASSPLSGTQETQYF. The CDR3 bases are TGTGCCAGCTCACCACTTTCCGGGACTCAAGAGACCCAGTACTTC.

This chain's CDR3 is CASRRTGGRNEQFF. The CDR3 DNA is TGTGCCAGCAGGCGGACAGGGGGTAGGAATGAGCAGTTCTTC. The rearrangement joins TRBV5-4 to TRBJ2-1, with TRBD1 identical over 10 bases. Germline V lookup: CDR1 SGHNT, CDR2 YYREEE (reference sequence). This CDR3 has 14 residues. The V gene end was trimmed by 5 bases and the J gene end by 7 bases; junction bases not matched to a gene: 6. The variable domain in full, completed from reference TRBV5-4 and TRBJ2-1, reads ETGVTQSPTHLIKTRGQQVTLRCSSQSGHNTVSWYQQALGQGPQFIFQYYREEENGRGNFPPRFSGLQFPNYSSELNVNALELDDSALYLCASRRTGGRNEQFFGPGTRLTVL.

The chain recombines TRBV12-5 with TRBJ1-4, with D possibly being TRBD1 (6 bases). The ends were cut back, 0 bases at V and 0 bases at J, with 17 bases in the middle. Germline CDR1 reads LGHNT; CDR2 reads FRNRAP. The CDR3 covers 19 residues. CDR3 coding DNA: TGTGCTAGTGGTTTGGTAGGAGGTAGGGAGGGGGCAACTAATGAAAAACTGTTTTTT. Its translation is CASGLVGGREGATNEKLFF.

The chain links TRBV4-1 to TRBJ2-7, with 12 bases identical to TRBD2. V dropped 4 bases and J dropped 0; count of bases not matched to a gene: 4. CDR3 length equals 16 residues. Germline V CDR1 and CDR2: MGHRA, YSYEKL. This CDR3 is CASSPQGLAGSYEQYF. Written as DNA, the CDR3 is TGCGCCAGCAGCCCCCAGGGACTAGCGGGCTCCTACGAGCAGTACTTC.

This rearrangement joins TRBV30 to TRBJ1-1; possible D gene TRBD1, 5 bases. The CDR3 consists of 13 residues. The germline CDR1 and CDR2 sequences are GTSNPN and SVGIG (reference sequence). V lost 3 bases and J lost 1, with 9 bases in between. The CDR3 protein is CAWRSGPNTEAFF. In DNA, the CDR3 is TGTGCCTGGAGATCAGGGCCGAACACTGAAGCTTTCTTT.

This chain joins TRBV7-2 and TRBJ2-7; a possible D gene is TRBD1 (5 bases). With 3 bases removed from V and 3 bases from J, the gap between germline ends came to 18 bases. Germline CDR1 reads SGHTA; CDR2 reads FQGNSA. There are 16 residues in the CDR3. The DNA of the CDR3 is TGTGCCAGCAGCTTTTTGGGGCCCCAAATAGGCTACGAGCAGTACTTC. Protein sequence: CASSFLGPQIGYEQYF.

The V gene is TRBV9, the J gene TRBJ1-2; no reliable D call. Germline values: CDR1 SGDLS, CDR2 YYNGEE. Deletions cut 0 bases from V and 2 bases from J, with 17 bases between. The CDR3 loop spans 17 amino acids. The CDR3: CASSVGLMAGNNYGYTF. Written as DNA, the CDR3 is TGTGCCAGCAGCGTAGGTTTAATGGCGGGGAACAACTATGGCTACACCTTC.

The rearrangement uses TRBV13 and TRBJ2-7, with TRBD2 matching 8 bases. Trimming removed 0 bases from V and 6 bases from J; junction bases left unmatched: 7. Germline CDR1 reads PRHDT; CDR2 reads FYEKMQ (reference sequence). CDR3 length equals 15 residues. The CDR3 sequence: CASSLGGLEQTEQYF. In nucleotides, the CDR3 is TGTGCCAGCAGCTTAGGGGGACTAGAGCAGACCGAGCAGTACTTC.

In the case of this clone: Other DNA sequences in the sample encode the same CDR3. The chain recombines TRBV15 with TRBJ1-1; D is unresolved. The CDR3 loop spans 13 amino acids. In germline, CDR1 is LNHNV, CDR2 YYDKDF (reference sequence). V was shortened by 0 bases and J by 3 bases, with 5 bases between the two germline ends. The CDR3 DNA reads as TGTGCCACCAGCAGAGATTTAGACACTGAAGCTTTCTTT. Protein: CATSRDLDTEAFF.

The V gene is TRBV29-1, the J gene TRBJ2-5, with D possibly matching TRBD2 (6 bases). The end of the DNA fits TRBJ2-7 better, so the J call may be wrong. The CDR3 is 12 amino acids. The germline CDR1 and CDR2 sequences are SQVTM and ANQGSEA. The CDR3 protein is CSVFGGTYEQYF. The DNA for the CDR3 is TGCAGCGTCTTTGGGGGGACCTACGAGCAGTACTTC.

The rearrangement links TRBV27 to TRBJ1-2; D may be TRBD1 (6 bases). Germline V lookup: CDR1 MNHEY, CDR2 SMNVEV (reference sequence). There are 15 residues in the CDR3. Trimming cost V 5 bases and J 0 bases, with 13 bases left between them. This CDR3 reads CASSPIQGTNYGYTF. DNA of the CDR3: TGTGCCAGCAGTCCTATACAGGGTACTAACTATGGCTACACCTTC.

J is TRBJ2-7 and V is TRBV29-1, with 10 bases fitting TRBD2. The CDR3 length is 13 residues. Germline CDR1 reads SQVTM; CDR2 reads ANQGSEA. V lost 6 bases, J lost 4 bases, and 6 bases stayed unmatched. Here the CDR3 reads CSVSSGSGYEQYF. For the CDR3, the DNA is TGCAGCGTCTCTAGCGGGAGCGGGTACGAGCAGTACTTC.

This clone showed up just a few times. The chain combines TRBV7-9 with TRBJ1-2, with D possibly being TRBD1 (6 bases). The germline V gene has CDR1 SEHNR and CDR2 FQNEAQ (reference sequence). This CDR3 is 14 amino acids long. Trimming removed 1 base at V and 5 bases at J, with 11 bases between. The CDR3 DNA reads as TGTGCCAGCAGCTTAGGACAGGTTGGGTATGGCTACACCTTC. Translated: CASSLGQVGYGYTF. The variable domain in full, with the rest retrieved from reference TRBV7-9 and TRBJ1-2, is DTGVSQNPRHKITKRGQNVTFRCDPISEHNRLYWYRQTLGQGPEFLTYFQNEAQLEKSRLLSDRFSAERPKGSFSTLEIQRTEQGDSAMYLCASSLGQVGYGYTFGSGTRLTVV.

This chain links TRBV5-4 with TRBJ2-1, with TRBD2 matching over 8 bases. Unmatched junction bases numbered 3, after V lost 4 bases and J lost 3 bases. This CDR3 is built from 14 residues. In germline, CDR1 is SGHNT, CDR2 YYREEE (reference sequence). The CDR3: CASSGSGSYNEQFF. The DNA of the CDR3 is TGTGCCAGCAGCGGGAGCGGGAGCTACAATGAGCAGTTCTTC.

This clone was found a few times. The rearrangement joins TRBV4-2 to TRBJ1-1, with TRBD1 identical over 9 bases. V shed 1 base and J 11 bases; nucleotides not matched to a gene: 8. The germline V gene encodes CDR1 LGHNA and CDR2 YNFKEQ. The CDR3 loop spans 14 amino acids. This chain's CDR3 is CASSQARGTGTAFF. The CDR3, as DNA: TGTGCCAGCAGCCAAGCGCGGGGGACAGGGACGGCTTTCTTT.